This TCR beta chain was found in a study of cytomegalovirus exposure and HLA in healthy donors. Per the germline V gene, CDR1 is MNHEY and CDR2 is SVGAGI. The CDR3 covers 12 residues. V was clipped by 11 bases and J by 5 bases, with 13 bases between them. The PCR ran on 60 Vbeta and 13 Jbeta primers. Per the authors' pipeline: In a later analysis, of tens of millions of unique beta chains, roughly 9.9 million appeared in at least two donors. Sequenced by immunoSEQ multiplex PCR; TCRdb stores in-frame clones only, minus some. V, J and clone size reflect that table, while D and trimming were determined from the DNA. The sample has fewer than 45,000 clones.

V usage is TRBV6-5 and J usage is TRBJ2-1; D may be TRBD2 (5 bases). The sample taken for sequencing was PBMCs. The sequence was obtained from a man aged 40-49 years in good health and CMV-seropositive. CDR3 in amino acids: CAALGGHNEQFF. The CDR3 nucleotides are TGTGCCGCACTTGGAGGACACAATGAGCAGTTCTTC.